One and the same sample provided the 32 T cell receptor beta chains below, sequenced in a study of T cell repertoires in cytomegalovirus infection. These TCRs' antigens remain unknown. TCRdb itself ran the reads through MiXCR, one entry per CDR3 protein. The repertoire holds fewer than 950,000 distinct CDR3 sequences, with about 30% as singletons. Sequenced here: cultured CD8+ T cells from PBMCs, sampled from culture after CMV antigen stimulation. All receptors derive from a human donor in good health (CMV status not recorded). Some clones in this sample may be carry-over from other donors' samples.

CDR3 DNA: TGTGCCAGCAGTTTTGGAGGGTCTGTTTATGGCTACACCTTC. Its translation: CASSFGGSVYGYTF. The V gene is TRBV28, the J gene TRBJ1-2; D is uncertain. V lost 3 bases and J 5 bases, leaving 13 bases between the germline ends. The CDR3 spans 14 residues. Germline CDR1 is MDHEN and CDR2 is SYDVKM.

In this sample, this clonotype turned up many times. The CDR3 sequence is CASSFRRNNEQFF. The CDR3 region has the DNA TGTGCCAGCAGCTTCCGACGGAATAATGAGCAGTTCTTC. This sequence joins TRBV7-8 and TRBJ2-1; D not resolved. CDR1 is SGHVS, CDR2 FQNEAQ, per germline. Trimming pared 3 bases from V and 7 bases from J, leaving 10 bases between. There are 13 residues in the CDR3.

This rearrangement joins TRBV6-1 to TRBJ1-2, with TRBD1 as a possible D gene (5 bases). CDR3 length: 12 amino acids. The germline V and J ends were trimmed by 8 bases and 6 bases, with 13 bases remaining between them. Germline lookup yields CDR1 MNHNS and CDR2 SASEGT. CDR3 bases: TGTGCCAGCGAGACAGCCCTTAATGGCTACACCTTC. Translated, it gives CASETALNGYTF.

V gene TRBV7-2 combines with J gene TRBJ2-1; possibly TRBD2 for D (5 bases). Germline-derived CDR1 and CDR2 are SGHTA and FQGNSA. The CDR3 contains 15 residues. V dropped 3 bases and J dropped 6 bases, with 15 bases sitting between them. In DNA, the CDR3 is TGTGCCAGCAGCTTCGCGCTAGCCAGCCTCAATGAGCAGTTCTTC. It yields the protein CASSFALASLNEQFF. Full variable domain (remainder filled in from reference TRBV7-2 and TRBJ2-1): GAGVSQSPSNKVTEKGKDVELRCDPISGHTALYWYRQSLGQGLEFLIYFQGNSAPDKSGLPSDRFSAERTGGSVSTLTIQRTQQEDSAVYLCASSFALASLNEQFFGPGTRLTVL.

This clonotype showed up just a few times. This chain uses TRBV15 with TRBJ1-1; D gene unclear. The CDR3 loop spans 15 amino acids. Trimming removed 0 bases from V and 4 bases from J, with 12 bases in between. CDR1 is LNHNV and CDR2 is YYDKDF in the germline V gene (reference sequence). CDR3 DNA: TGTGCCACCAGCAGAGATAGGGAGATAGTCACTGAAGCTTTCTTT. This codes for CATSRDREIVTEAFF.

The gene calls are TRBV6-2 or TRBV6-3 and TRBJ2-3; D might be TRBD1 (6 bases). In germline, CDR1 is MNHEY, CDR2 SVGEGT. This CDR3 has 15 amino acids. The V end was cut by 2 bases, the J end by 0 bases, with 9 bases between. The CDR3 DNA sequence: TGTGCCAGCAGTTACGGGGGCTTTAGCACAGATACGCAGTATTTT. Translating gives CASSYGGFSTDTQYF.

The gene calls are TRBV19 and TRBJ1-2; the D is unclear. Germline V CDR1 and CDR2: LNHDA, SQIVND (reference sequence). CDR3 length: 14 residues. The V end lost 6 bases, the J end lost 4 bases, and 15 bases lay between the germline ends. The CDR3 region is CASRPSGRPYGYTF. The CDR3 DNA follows: TGTGCCAGTAGGCCCTCTGGGAGGCCCTATGGCTACACCTTC.

This clonotype has more than one count but fewer than ten. The chain couples TRBV12-5 to TRBJ1-1, with 8 positions matching TRBD1. V lost 0 bases, J lost 8 bases, and 11 bases stayed unmatched. CDR3 length: 16 amino acids. Germline CDR1 reads LGHNT; CDR2 reads FRNRAP. CDR3 bases: TGTGCTAGTGGTTTGGTACGCGGACAGGGTAATTGGGAAGCTTTCTTT. It codes for CASGLVRGQGNWEAFF.

In the case of this clonotype: This may arise from a read error, as a much more abundant clone is one base away. The CDR3 end shows no conserved phenylalanine or tryptophan, and so a read error is likely. The chain links TRBV13 to TRBJ1-1; D remains ambiguous. From germline, CDR1 is PRHDT and CDR2 FYEKMQ (reference sequence). Trimming stripped 3 bases from V and 8 bases from J, with 10 bases between. The CDR3 extends over 12 amino acids. Here the CDR3 DNA reads TGTGCCAGCAGCTTTGGGAGTTTAGAAGCTTTCTCT. Its protein product is CASSFGSLEAFS.

This clonotype was seen a handful of times. This rearrangement joins TRBV11-2 to TRBJ2-7; 10 bases agree with TRBD2. V shed 2 bases, J shed 3 bases, and the junction held 4 bases outside the gene matches. The CDR3 totals 15 residues. Germline CDR1 SGHAT, CDR2 FQNNGV. The CDR3 DNA reads as TGTGCCAGCAGCTTAATAGCGGGGGGTTTCTACGAGCAGTACGTC. It translates to CASSLIAGGFYEQYV.

This clonotype was seen repeatedly, ten times or more. This chain uses TRBV12-3 or TRBV12-4 with TRBJ2-7, with 8 bases lining up with TRBD2. Trimming at V came to 5 bases and at J to 7 bases, leaving 7 bases not matched to a gene. This CDR3 has 13 residues. The chain's CDR3 is CASSPGLAREQYF. The CDR3, as DNA: TGTGCCAGCAGTCCCGGACTAGCTCGGGAGCAGTACTTC.

The chain carries TRBV27 and TRBJ2-3; D call uncertain. The germline V gene encodes CDR1 MNHEY and CDR2 SMNVEV (reference sequence). Deletions cut 4 bases from V and 4 bases from J, with 12 bases between. CDR3 length: 14 amino acids. The CDR3 is CASSSTNQADTQYF. CDR3 sequence (DNA): TGTGCCAGCAGTTCAACTAACCAGGCAGATACGCAGTATTTT.

V usage is TRBV2 and J usage is TRBJ2-2, with TRBD1 matching 11 bases. The CDR3 is 17 residues long. The V segment lost 5 bases and the J segment 0 bases; nucleotides outside the gene matches: 5. The germline V gene encodes CDR1 SNHLY and CDR2 FYNNEI. The CDR3: CASSQDRGHPNTGELFF. The CDR3 DNA is TGTGCCAGCAGTCAGGACAGGGGGCACCCGAACACCGGGGAGCTGTTTTTT.

Only a few counts were recorded for this clonotype. The V call is TRBV3-1, the J call TRBJ2-2, with 8 bases fitting TRBD2. V lost 1 base to trimming and J lost 6 bases; unmatched junction nucleotides: 4. This CDR3 has 15 residues. Germline V CDR1 and CDR2: LGHDT, YNNKEL (reference sequence). The CDR3 nucleotides are TGTGCCAGCAGCCAAGCGGGGGGGCCTTCCGGGGAGCTGTTTTTT. Translation gives CASSQAGGPSGELFF.

The chain carries TRBV15 and TRBJ2-7, with 8 bases lining up with TRBD1. The CDR3 runs 14 residues. V shed 3 bases and J 1 base; nucleotides not matched to a gene: 2. Germline V gene sequence: CDR1 LNHNV, CDR2 YYDKDF (reference sequence). The CDR3 DNA reads TGTGCCACCAGCAGGGACAGGGCGTCCTACGAGCAGTACTTC. It translates to CATSRDRASYEQYF.

This clonotype was counted at least ten times. The chain employs TRBV7-6 and TRBJ2-5; no clear D. The CDR3 contains 16 residues. V lost 1 base and J lost 5, with 17 bases in between. Germline-derived CDR1 and CDR2 are SGHVS and FNYEAQ. The CDR3 nucleotides are TGTGCCAGCAGCTTAGTCGGCGCGCTGGGATCGGAGACCCAGTACTTC. Amino acids: CASSLVGALGSETQYF.

The table lists this clonotype with many counts. The chain carries TRBV7-8 and TRBJ2-7, with D perhaps TRBD1 (5 bases). Trimming shortened V by 0 bases and J by 2 bases, and 11 bases separated the two germline ends. The CDR3 contains 15 residues. The germline gives CDR1 SGHVS, CDR2 FQNEAQ. This chain's CDR3 is CASSLAQQAAYEQYF. CDR3 coding DNA: TGTGCCAGCAGCTTAGCCCAACAGGCGGCCTACGAGCAGTACTTC.

This clonotype was seen repeatedly, ten times or more. This chain uses TRBV7-6 with TRBJ2-7, with D perhaps TRBD2 (5 bases). Trimming pared 1 base from V and 3 bases from J, leaving 13 bases between. In germline, CDR1 is SGHVS, CDR2 FNYEAQ. The CDR3 extends over 15 amino acids. The DNA for the CDR3 is TGTGCCAGCAGCTTAGACGTCGGGAACTTCTACGAGCAGTACGTC. Its protein is CASSLDVGNFYEQYV.

The chain combines TRBV27 with TRBJ2-3, with 12 bases lining up with TRBD2. The CDR3 consists of 16 residues. V trimming: 5 bases; J trimming: 2 bases; junction bases outside the gene matches: 5. The germline gives CDR1 MNHEY, CDR2 SMNVEV (reference sequence). CDR3 sequence: CASSRTSGEYTDTQYF. The CDR3, as DNA: TGTGCCAGCAGTCGGACTAGCGGGGAGTACACAGATACGCAGTATTTT.

The chain joins TRBV7-9 to TRBJ2-5; 11 nucleotides line up with TRBD2. Per germline, CDR1 SEHNR and CDR2 FQNEAQ (reference sequence). The CDR3 contains 15 residues. V shed 6 bases and J 5 bases; nucleotides not matched to a gene: 8. The CDR3 here is CASRLLAGDVETQYF. In nucleotides, the CDR3 is TGTGCCAGCAGATTACTAGCGGGGGATGTGGAGACCCAGTACTTC. Combining the CDR3 with reference TRBV7-9 and TRBJ2-5 gives the whole variable domain DTGVSQNPRHKITKRGQNVTFRCDPISEHNRLYWYRQTLGQGPEFLTYFQNEAQLEKSRLLSDRFSAERPKGSFSTLEIQRTEQGDSAMYLCASRLLAGDVETQYFGPGTRLLVL.

The table lists this clonotype with a few counts. The CDR3, as DNA: TGCGCCAGCAGCCAGGACAGGGGTAGTTTCTATGGCTACACCTTC. This sequence encodes CASSQDRGSFYGYTF. The V and J genes are TRBV4-3 and TRBJ1-2, with 9 bases fitting TRBD1. There are 15 residues in the CDR3. The V gene's germline CDR1 is LGHNA and CDR2 YSLEER. Germline trimming cut 3 bases from V and 4 bases from J; bases unmatched to any gene: 6.

J is TRBJ1-5 and V is TRBV7-3; no reliable D call. V was shortened by 4 bases and J by 0 bases, with 16 bases between the two germline ends. Germline values: CDR1 SGHTA, CDR2 FQGTGA. The CDR3 is 17 amino acids. CDR3 DNA sequence: TGTGCCAGCAGCTACCCCCCCGGGCCTTATAGCAATCAGCCCCAGCATTTT. Its translation is CASSYPPGPYSNQPQHF.

In its sample, this clonotype was seen a few times. The CDR3 here is CASSLAKRGTEAFF. DNA of the CDR3: TGTGCCAGCAGCTTAGCGAAACGGGGCACTGAAGCTTTCTTT. This chain uses TRBV7-8 with TRBJ1-1; D gene ambiguous. The CDR3 has 14 amino acids. The V gene lost 0 bases and the J gene lost 4 bases, with 9 bases spanning the gap. Germline V gives CDR1 SGHVS, CDR2 FQNEAQ.

This clonotype came up a few times. The genes are TRBV7-9 and TRBJ2-7; D perhaps matches TRBD1 (6 bases). The CDR3 extends over 13 amino acids. Germline V gives CDR1 SEHNR, CDR2 FQNEAQ (reference sequence). The ends were cut back, 5 bases at V and 5 bases at J, with 13 bases in the middle. The CDR3 reads CASSATGLNEQYF. Here the CDR3 DNA reads TGTGCCAGCAGCGCCACAGGGTTGAACGAGCAGTACTTC.

The chain joins TRBV19 to TRBJ2-1; tentatively, D is TRBD2 (5 bases). Germline-derived CDR1 and CDR2 are LNHDA and SQIVND (reference sequence). Deletions cut 6 bases from V and 4 bases from J, with 13 bases between. The CDR3 sequence is 14 residues long. The CDR3 is CASSTGIVYNEQFF. The CDR3 DNA sequence: TGTGCCAGTAGCACCGGGATCGTTTACAATGAGCAGTTCTTC.

Notes on this clonotype: Just one base apart from a much larger clone, this may be a read error. V and J are TRBV7-2 and TRBJ2-5; no clear D gene. CDR1 is SGHTA and CDR2 is FQGNSA in the germline V gene. This CDR3 region has 15 residues. The CDR3, as DNA: TGTGTCAGCAGCTTTTTAGAACTGTCGAAGTGGACCCAGTACTTC. This sequence encodes CVSSFLELSKWTQYF.

A few counts support this clonotype. The chain recombines TRBV7-9 with TRBJ2-1, with 10 nucleotides matching TRBD1. This CDR3 spans 14 amino acids. CDR1 and CDR2 (germline): SEHNR, FQNEAQ (reference sequence). The V segment lost 1 base and the J segment 8 bases; nucleotides outside the gene matches: 2. CDR3 loop: CASSLGGQGDEQFF. The CDR3, as DNA: TGTGCCAGCAGCTTAGGCGGACAGGGGGATGAGCAGTTCTTC.

At least ten counts were recorded for this clonotype. CDR3 region: CASSSTSGGAYNEQFF. DNA of the CDR3: TGTGCCAGCAGCTCCACTAGCGGGGGAGCCTACAATGAGCAGTTCTTC. The genes are TRBV7-2 and TRBJ2-1; 11 nucleotides match TRBD2. The germline CDR1 and CDR2 sequences are SGHTA and FQGNSA. J gave up 2 bases and V 4 bases, and 4 bases lay outside the gene matches. The length of the CDR3 is 16 residues.

This clonotype was recorded at least ten times. The V and J genes are TRBV20-1 and TRBJ1-6; D gene ambiguous. Looked up from germline, CDR1 is DFQATT and CDR2 is SNEGSKA (reference sequence). The CDR3 spans 15 residues. Trimming cost V 3 bases and J 7 bases, with 16 bases left between them. CDR3 sequence reads: CSARARERENSPLHF. CDR3 sequence (DNA): TGCAGTGCTAGGGCCCGGGAAAGAGAAAATTCACCCCTCCACTTT.

This clonotype was counted only a few times. The genes are TRBV15 and TRBJ2-7; D possibly matches TRBD1 or TRBD2 (5 bases each). Germline V lookup: CDR1 LNHNV, CDR2 YYDKDF (reference sequence). V dropped 6 bases and J dropped 3 bases, with 21 bases sitting between them. This CDR3 has 16 residues. CDR3 protein: CATRGRSTTGGYEQYF. DNA of the CDR3: TGTGCCACCAGAGGCCGGAGTACGACTGGGGGCTACGAGCAGTACTTC.

The chain carries TRBV20-1 and TRBJ1-5, with 8 nucleotides matching TRBD1. The ends lost 3 bases at V and 5 bases at J; junction bases unmatched: 3. This CDR3 region has 13 residues. CDR1 and CDR2 (germline): DFQATT, SNEGSKA (reference sequence). CDR3 sequence reads: CSASGTGDQPQHF. In nucleotides, the CDR3 is TGCAGTGCTAGTGGGACAGGCGATCAGCCCCAGCATTTT.

There are many counts of this clonotype. The chain couples TRBV7-9 to TRBJ2-3; 7 nucleotides agree with TRBD2. Germline CDR1 SEHNR, CDR2 FQNEAQ (reference sequence). With V trimmed by 4 bases and J by 0 bases, 4 bases remained unmatched. CDR3 size: 15 residues. CDR3 sequence: CASSSSGASTDTQYF. DNA for the CDR3: TGTGCCAGCAGCTCTAGCGGTGCCAGCACAGATACGCAGTATTTT.